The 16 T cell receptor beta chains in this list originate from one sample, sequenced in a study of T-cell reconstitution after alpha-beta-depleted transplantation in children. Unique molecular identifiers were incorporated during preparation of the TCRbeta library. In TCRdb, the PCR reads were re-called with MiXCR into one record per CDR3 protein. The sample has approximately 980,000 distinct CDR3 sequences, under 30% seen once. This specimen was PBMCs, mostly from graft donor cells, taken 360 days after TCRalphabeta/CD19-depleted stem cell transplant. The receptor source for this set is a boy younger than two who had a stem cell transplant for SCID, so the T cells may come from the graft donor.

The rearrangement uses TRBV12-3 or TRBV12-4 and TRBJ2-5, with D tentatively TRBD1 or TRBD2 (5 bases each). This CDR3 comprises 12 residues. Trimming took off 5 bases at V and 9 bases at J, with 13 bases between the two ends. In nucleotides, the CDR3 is TGTGCCAGCAGTCGGGACGGGGTGGCCCAGTACTTC. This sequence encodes CASSRDGVAQYF.

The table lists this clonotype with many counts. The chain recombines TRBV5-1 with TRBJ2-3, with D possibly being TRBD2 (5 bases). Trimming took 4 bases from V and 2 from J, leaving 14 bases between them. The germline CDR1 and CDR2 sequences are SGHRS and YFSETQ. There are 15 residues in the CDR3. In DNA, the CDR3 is TGCGCCAGCAGCCCCACAAGAGGGTCCACAGATACGCAGTATTTT. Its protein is CASSPTRGSTDTQYF. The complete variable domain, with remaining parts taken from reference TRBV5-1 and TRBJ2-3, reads KAGVTQTPRYLIKTRGQQVTLSCSPISGHRSVSWYQQTPGQGLQFLFEYFSETQRNKGNFPGRFSGRQFSNSRSEMNVSTLELGDSALYLCASSPTRGSTDTQYFGPGTRLTVL.

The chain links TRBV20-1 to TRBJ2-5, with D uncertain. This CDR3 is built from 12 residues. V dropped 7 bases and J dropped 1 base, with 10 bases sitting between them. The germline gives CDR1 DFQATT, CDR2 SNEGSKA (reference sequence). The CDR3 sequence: CSGTPPQETQYF. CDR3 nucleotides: TGCAGTGGAACACCACCCCAAGAGACCCAGTACTTC.

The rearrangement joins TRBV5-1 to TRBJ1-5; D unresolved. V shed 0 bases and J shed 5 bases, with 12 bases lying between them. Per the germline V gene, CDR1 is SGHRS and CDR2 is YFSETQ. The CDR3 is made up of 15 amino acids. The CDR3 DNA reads TGCGCCAGCAGCTTGGTGGGAGGGTCGGATCAGCCCCAGCATTTT. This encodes CASSLVGGSDQPQHF.

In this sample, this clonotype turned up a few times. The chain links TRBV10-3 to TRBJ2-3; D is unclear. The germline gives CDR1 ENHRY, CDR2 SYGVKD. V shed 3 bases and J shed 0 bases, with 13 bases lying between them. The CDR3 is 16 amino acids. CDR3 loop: CAISDQVGLSTDTQYF. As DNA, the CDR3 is TGTGCCATCAGTGATCAAGTCGGCCTGAGCACAGATACGCAGTATTTT.

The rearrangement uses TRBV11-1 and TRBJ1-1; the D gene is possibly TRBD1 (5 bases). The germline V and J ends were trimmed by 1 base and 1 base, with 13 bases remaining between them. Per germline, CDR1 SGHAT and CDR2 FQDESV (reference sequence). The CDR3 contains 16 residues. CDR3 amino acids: CASSLGTTGENTEAFF. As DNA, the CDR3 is TGTGCCAGCAGCTTAGGGACGACGGGGGAGAACACTGAAGCTTTCTTT.

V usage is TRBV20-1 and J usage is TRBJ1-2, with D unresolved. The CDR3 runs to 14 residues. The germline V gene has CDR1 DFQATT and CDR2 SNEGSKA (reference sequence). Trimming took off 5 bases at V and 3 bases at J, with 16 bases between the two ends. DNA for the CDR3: TGCAGTGCTCAAGGAAACGCCGGACACTATGGCTACACCTTC. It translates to CSAQGNAGHYGYTF.

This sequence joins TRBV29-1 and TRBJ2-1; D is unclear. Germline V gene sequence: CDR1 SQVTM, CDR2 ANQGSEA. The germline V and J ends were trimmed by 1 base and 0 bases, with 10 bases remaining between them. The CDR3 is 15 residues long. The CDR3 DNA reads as TGCAGCGTTGAAGGTGTGGGTAGCTCCTACAATGAGCAGTTCTTC. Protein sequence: CSVEGVGSSYNEQFF.

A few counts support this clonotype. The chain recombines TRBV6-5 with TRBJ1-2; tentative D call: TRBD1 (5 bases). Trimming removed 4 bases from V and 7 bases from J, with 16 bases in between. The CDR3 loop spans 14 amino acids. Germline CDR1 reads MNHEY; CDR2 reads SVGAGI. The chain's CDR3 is CASSWDGGVGGYTF. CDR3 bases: TGTGCCAGCAGTTGGGATGGGGGGGTCGGTGGCTACACCTTC.

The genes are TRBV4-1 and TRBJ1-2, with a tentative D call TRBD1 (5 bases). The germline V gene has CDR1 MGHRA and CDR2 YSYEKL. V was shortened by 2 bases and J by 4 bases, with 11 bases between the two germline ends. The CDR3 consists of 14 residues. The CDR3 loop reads CASSQPGGAYGYTF. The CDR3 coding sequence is TGCGCCAGCAGCCAACCTGGAGGGGCCTATGGCTACACCTTC.

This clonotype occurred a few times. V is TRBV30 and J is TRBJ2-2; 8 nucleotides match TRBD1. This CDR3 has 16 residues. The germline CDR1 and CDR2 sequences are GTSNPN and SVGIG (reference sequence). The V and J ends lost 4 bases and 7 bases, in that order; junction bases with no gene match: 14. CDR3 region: CAWNRKTGDQVGELFF. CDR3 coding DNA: TGTGCCTGGAACCGGAAGACAGGGGATCAGGTCGGGGAGCTGTTTTTT.

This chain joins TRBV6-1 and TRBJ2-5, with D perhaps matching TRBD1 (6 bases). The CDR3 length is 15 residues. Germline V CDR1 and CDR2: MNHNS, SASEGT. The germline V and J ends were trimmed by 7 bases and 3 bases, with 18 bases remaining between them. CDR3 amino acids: CASTSAQQGKETQYF. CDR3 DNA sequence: TGTGCCAGCACCTCGGCCCAGCAGGGGAAAGAGACCCAGTACTTC.

CDR3 region: CASSRTVDTQYF. In DNA form, the CDR3 reads TGTGCCAGCAGCCGGACTGTGGATACGCAGTATTTT. This rearrangement joins TRBV6-2 or TRBV6-3 to TRBJ2-3, with a possible D match to TRBD2 (5 bases). CDR3 length: 12 residues. Germline V CDR1 and CDR2: MNHEY, SVGEGT. Trimming cost V 6 bases and J 6 bases, with 10 bases left between them.

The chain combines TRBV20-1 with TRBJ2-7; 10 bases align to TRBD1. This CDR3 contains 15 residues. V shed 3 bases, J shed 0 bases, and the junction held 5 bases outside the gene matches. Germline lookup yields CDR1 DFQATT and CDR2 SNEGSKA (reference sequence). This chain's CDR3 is CSARGQGSLSYEQYF. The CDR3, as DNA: TGCAGTGCTAGGGGACAGGGGAGCCTCTCCTACGAGCAGTACTTC.

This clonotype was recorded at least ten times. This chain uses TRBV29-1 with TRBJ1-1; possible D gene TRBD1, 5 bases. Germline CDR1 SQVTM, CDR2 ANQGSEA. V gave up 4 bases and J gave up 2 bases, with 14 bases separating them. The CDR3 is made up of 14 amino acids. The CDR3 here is CSVVLGRENTEAFF. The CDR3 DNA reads TGCAGCGTTGTGCTGGGCAGGGAAAACACTGAAGCTTTCTTT.

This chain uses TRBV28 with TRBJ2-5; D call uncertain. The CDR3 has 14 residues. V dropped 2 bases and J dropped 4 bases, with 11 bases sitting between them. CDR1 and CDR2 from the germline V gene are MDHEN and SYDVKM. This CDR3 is CASSLPAELETQYF. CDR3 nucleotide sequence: TGTGCCAGCAGTTTACCTGCAGAACTAGAGACCCAGTACTTC.